Listed below are T cell receptor beta chains from one sample, sequenced in a study of coeliac disease. Clones were read by immunoSEQ multiplex PCR, and TCRdb kept only the in-frame ones, dropping some. The sample yields about 6,500 clones, approximately 67% seen once. The sequencing sample was made of lymphocytes from the gut lamina propria. The receptor source for this set is a man in his fifties or sixties with celiac disease on a gluten-free diet. Each CDR3 is given with its conserved first and last residue. D genes are given only for firm matches. Size values are once, few and many counts, or a class for expanded clones, and some rows have none.

length: 13; J: TRBJ1-2; D: NA; V: TRBV6-5; size: NA; CDR3: CASSYEGGSGYTF; DNA: TGTGCCAGCAGTTACGAAGGCGGGAGTGGCTACACCTTC
length: 11; J: TRBJ1-2; D: NA; V: TRBV28; size: few; CDR3: CASTNRLSYTF; DNA: TGTGCCAGCACCAACAGACTAAGCTACACCTTC
length: 17; J: TRBJ2-1; D: TRBD2; V: TRBV27; size: NA; CDR3: CASSLWGRGGPNNEQFF; DNA: TGTGCCAGCAGTTTATGGGGGCGGGGGGGCCCAAACAATGAGCAGTTCTTC
length: 15; J: TRBJ1-1; D: NA; V: TRBV7-9; size: few; CDR3: CASSSPPLRLAEAFF; DNA: TGTGCCAGCAGCTCCCCCCCTCTACGGTTAGCTGAAGCTTTCTTT
length: 13; J: TRBJ2-3; D: TRBD1; V: TRBV29-1; size: NA; CDR3: CSGDRGTTDTQYF; DNA: TGCAGCGGTGACAGGGGCACCACAGATACGCAGTATTTT
length: 14; J: TRBJ2-7; D: NA; V: TRBV27; size: NA; CDR3: CASSLDNRGGEQYF; DNA: TGTGCCAGCAGTTTAGATAATAGGGGCGGTGAGCAGTACTTC
length: 14; J: TRBJ1-4; D: NA; V: TRBV7-6; size: few; CDR3: CASSPGSGSVKLFF; DNA: TGTGCCAGCAGCCCGGGGTCCGGCTCGGTAAAACTGTTTTTT
length: 14; J: TRBJ1-4; D: NA; V: TRBV19; size: NA; CDR3: CASSAGGEDEKLFF; DNA: TGTGCCTCTTCGGCGGGCGGGGAGGATGAAAAACTGTTTTTT
length: 14; J: TRBJ2-1; D: TRBD2; V: TRBV2; size: NA; CDR3: CASSPPGGLNEQFF; DNA: TGTGCCAGCAGCCCCCCGGGGGGGCTCAATGAGCAGTTCTTC
length: 14; J: TRBJ1-5; D: NA; V: TRBV28; size: NA; CDR3: CASRTGLSNQPQHF; DNA: TGTGCCAGCAGAACCGGACTCAGCAATCAGCCCCAGCATTTT
length: 18; J: TRBJ2-1; D: NA; V: TRBV4-1; size: NA; CDR3: CASSHELFGVGQTREQFF; DNA: TGCGCCAGCAGCCATGAACTTTTTGGGGTCGGGCAGACTAGGGAGCAGTTCTTC
length: 15; J: TRBJ1-3; D: NA; V: TRBV19; size: NA; CDR3: CASSMRLSPGNTIYF; DNA: TGTGCCAGTAGTATGCGCCTTTCCCCTGGAAACACCATATATTTT
length: 13; J: TRBJ1-1; D: NA; V: TRBV6-4; size: few; CDR3: CASSTGMNTEAFF; DNA: TGTGCCAGCAGTACAGGGATGAACACTGAAGCTTTCTTT
length: 15; J: TRBJ1-1; D: TRBD1; V: TRBV13; size: NA; CDR3: CASSPRGTGETEAFF; DNA: TGTGCCAGCAGCCCCCGGGGGACAGGGGAAACTGAAGCTTTCTTT
length: 14; J: TRBJ2-7; D: NA; V: TRBV5-1; size: once; CDR3: CASSLGGASYEQYF; DNA: TGCGCCAGCTCCCTGGGGGGGGCGTCCTACGAGCAGTACTTC
length: 15; J: TRBJ2-7; D: TRBD1; V: TRBV27; size: few; CDR3: CASSLSTGAFGEQYF; DNA: TGTGCCAGCAGTTTATCGACAGGGGCCTTTGGGGAGCAGTACTTC
length: 12; J: TRBJ1-2; D: NA; V: TRBV29-1; size: NA; CDR3: CSVERRREAYTF; DNA: TGCAGCGTTGAACGGAGGAGGGAAGCCTACACCTTC
length: 16; J: TRBJ2-7; D: TRBD1; V: TRBV6-6; size: NA; CDR3: CASSPRGGTGTYEQYF; DNA: TGTGCCAGCAGTCCTAGAGGGGGGACAGGGACCTACGAGCAGTACTTC
length: 13; J: TRBJ1-1; D: NA; V: TRBV19; size: NA; CDR3: CATGPVFVSMAFF; DNA: TGTGCGACTGGCCCCGTTTTTGTATCTATGGCTTTCTTT
length: 13; J: TRBJ1-1; D: NA; V: TRBV2; size: NA; CDR3: CASSDWEATEAFF; DNA: TGTGCCAGCAGTGACTGGGAGGCCACTGAAGCTTTCTTT
length: 15; J: TRBJ2-1; D: TRBD1; V: TRBV19; size: NA; CDR3: CASSWGDRLYNEQFF; DNA: TGTGCCAGTAGTTGGGGGGACAGGCTTTACAATGAGCAGTTCTTC
length: 10; J: TRBJ2-7; D: NA; V: TRBV20-1; size: NA; CDR3: CSAQQGEQYF; DNA: TGCAGTGCTCAACAGGGCGAGCAGTACTTC
length: 11; J: TRBJ2-7; D: NA; V: TRBV5-1; size: NA; CDR3: CASSLGTGQYF; DNA: TGCGCCAGCAGCTTGGGCACCGGGCAGTACTTC
length: 16; J: TRBJ2-1; D: TRBD2; V: TRBV5-1; size: few; CDR3: CASSLGPSGGAAEQFF; DNA: TGCGCCAGCAGCTTGGGGCCTAGCGGGGGGGCCGCGGAGCAGTTCTTC
length: 16; J: TRBJ2-3; D: NA; V: TRBV10-3; size: few; CDR3: CAISGGLVADTDTQYF; DNA: TGTGCCATCAGTGGGGGGTTGGTAGCGGACACAGATACGCAGTATTTT
length: 14; J: TRBJ1-1; D: NA; V: TRBV5-4; size: NA; CDR3: CASSPRGGNTEAFF; DNA: TGTGCCAGCAGCCCCCGGGGAGGGAACACTGAAGCTTTCTTT
length: 15; J: TRBJ1-6; D: NA; V: TRBV25-1; size: NA; CDR3: CASRWGGPVASPLHF; DNA: TGTGCCAGCAGGTGGGGGGGGCCGGTAGCTTCACCCCTCCACTTT
length: 13; J: TRBJ1-4; D: TRBD1; V: TRBV6-1; size: few; CDR3: CASSGQDNEKLFF; DNA: TGTGCCAGCAGCGGACAGGATAATGAAAAACTGTTTTTT
length: 13; J: TRBJ2-5; D: TRBD2; V: TRBV10-1; size: NA; CDR3: CASTAGPRETQYF; DNA: TGCGCCAGCACAGCGGGGCCTAGGGAGACCCAGTACTTC
length: 18; J: TRBJ2-7; D: TRBD1; V: TRBV27; size: NA; CDR3: CASSLSPLGQGISYEQYF; DNA: TGTGCCAGCAGTCTGTCACCTCTGGGACAGGGTATTAGCTACGAGCAGTACTTC
length: 15; J: TRBJ2-7; D: TRBD1; V: TRBV18; size: NA; CDR3: CASSPLSGTEGEQYF; DNA: TGTGCCAGCTCACCGTTGTCCGGGACAGAGGGCGAGCAGTACTTC
length: 15; J: TRBJ1-5; D: TRBD1; V: TRBV9; size: NA; CDR3: CASSLTGGVNQPQHF; DNA: TGTGCCAGCAGCTTAACAGGGGGTGTCAATCAGCCCCAGCATTTT
length: 18; J: TRBJ1-5; D: TRBD1; V: TRBV18; size: NA; CDR3: CASSPPGDRAYSNQPQHF; DNA: TGTGCCAGCTCACCCCCTGGAGACAGGGCTTATAGCAATCAGCCCCAGCATTTT
length: 14; J: TRBJ2-7; D: NA; V: TRBV10-1; size: few; CDR3: CASSESSFSYEQYF; DNA: TGCGCCAGCAGTGAGTCCAGTTTCTCCTACGAGCAGTACTTC
length: 13; J: TRBJ1-2; D: NA; V: TRBV7-2; size: few; CDR3: CASSLSVVHGYTF; DNA: TGTGCCAGCAGCTTGTCGGTGGTGCATGGCTACACCTTC
length: 15; J: TRBJ2-7; D: TRBD2; V: TRBV5-4; size: NA; CDR3: CASGLGAGGIGEQYF; DNA: TGTGCCAGCGGCCTGGGGGCGGGGGGGATCGGCGAGCAGTACTTC
length: 16; J: TRBJ2-2; D: TRBD1; V: TRBV6-4; size: NA; CDR3: CASSDSGQGGTGELFF; DNA: TGTGCCAGCAGTGACTCGGGACAGGGGGGCACCGGGGAGCTGTTTTTT
length: 14; J: TRBJ1-5; D: NA; V: TRBV6-1; size: NA; CDR3: CASSEKGGSRPQHF; DNA: TGTGCCAGCAGTGAAAAAGGAGGGAGTCGGCCCCAGCATTTT
length: 15; J: TRBJ1-5; D: TRBD1; V: TRBV28; size: medium-sized; CDR3: CASSRGQTSNQPQHF; DNA: TGTGCCAGCAGTAGGGGGCAGACGAGCAATCAGCCCCAGCATTTT
length: 17; J: TRBJ2-5; D: NA; V: TRBV28; size: NA; CDR3: CASSPIPGIPARETQYF; DNA: TGTGCCAGCAGCCCAATCCCCGGGATTCCCGCACGGGAGACCCAGTACTTC
length: 11; J: TRBJ2-3; D: NA; V: TRBV7-2; size: few; CDR3: CASSLGRIGYF; DNA: TGTGCCAGCAGCTTGGGGCGGATAGGGTATTTT
length: 15; J: TRBJ1-3; D: NA; V: TRBV2; size: NA; CDR3: CASSETGLLRNTIYF; DNA: TGTGCCAGCAGTGAAACAGGGCTTCTTCGGAACACCATATATTTT
length: 16; J: TRBJ2-7; D: TRBD1; V: TRBV10-3; size: NA; CDR3: CAISESTGQAKGEQYF; DNA: TGTGCCATCAGTGAGTCGACGGGACAGGCCAAGGGCGAGCAGTACTTC
length: 16; J: TRBJ1-4; D: TRBD1; V: TRBV2; size: NA; CDR3: CASDRDRGLTNEKLFF; DNA: TGTGCCAGTGACCGGGACAGGGGCCTAACTAATGAAAAACTGTTTTTT
length: 15; J: TRBJ1-6; D: NA; V: TRBV6-5; size: few; CDR3: CASSPRQVVTSPLHF; DNA: TGTGCCAGCAGTCCCAGACAGGTTGTGACCTCACCCCTCCACTTT
length: 15; J: TRBJ2-3; D: TRBD2; V: TRBV6-4; size: NA; CDR3: CASSEVAGAPDTQYF; DNA: TGTGCCAGCAGTGAGGTAGCGGGGGCACCGGATACGCAGTATTTT
length: 16; J: TRBJ2-2; D: NA; V: TRBV19; size: NA; CDR3: CASSPPPSRGTGELFF; DNA: TGTGCCAGTAGCCCCCCCCCGAGCAGGGGTACCGGGGAGCTGTTTTTT
length: 16; J: TRBJ2-5; D: TRBD1; V: TRBV4-1; size: NA; CDR3: CASSPPVGQGRETQYF; DNA: TGCGCCAGCAGCCCGCCTGTGGGACAGGGGAGGGAGACCCAGTACTTC
length: 15; J: TRBJ1-2; D: NA; V: TRBV5-1; size: few; CDR3: CASSLGGGLNYGYTF; DNA: TGCGCCAGCAGCCTAGGAGGCGGCCTTAACTATGGCTACACCTTC
length: 13; J: TRBJ2-7; D: NA; V: TRBV29-1; size: NA; CDR3: CSVSTGGPYEQYF; DNA: TGCAGCGTTTCTACCGGGGGGCCCTACGAGCAGTACTTC
length: 15; J: TRBJ1-1; D: NA; V: TRBV18; size: few; CDR3: CASSQRETGNTEAFF; DNA: TGTGCCAGCTCGCAACGGGAGACGGGGAACACTGAAGCTTTCTTT
length: 16; J: TRBJ1-1; D: NA; V: TRBV19; size: NA; CDR3: CASSIGGGRKNTEAFF; DNA: TGTGCCAGTAGTATAGGGGGCGGACGGAAGAACACTGAAGCTTTCTTT
length: 15; J: TRBJ2-2; D: TRBD2; V: TRBV29-1; size: NA; CDR3: CSVVRLAGNTGELFF; DNA: TGCAGCGTTGTAAGACTAGCGGGGAACACCGGGGAGCTGTTTTTT
length: 15; J: TRBJ2-3; D: NA; V: TRBV15; size: NA; CDR3: CATSREYQGTDTQYF; DNA: TGTGCTACCAGCAGAGAATATCAGGGGACAGATACGCAGTATTTT
length: 11; J: TRBJ2-1; D: NA; V: TRBV20-1; size: few; CDR3: CSLKALNEQFF; DNA: TGCAGCCTTAAAGCCCTCAATGAGCAGTTCTTC